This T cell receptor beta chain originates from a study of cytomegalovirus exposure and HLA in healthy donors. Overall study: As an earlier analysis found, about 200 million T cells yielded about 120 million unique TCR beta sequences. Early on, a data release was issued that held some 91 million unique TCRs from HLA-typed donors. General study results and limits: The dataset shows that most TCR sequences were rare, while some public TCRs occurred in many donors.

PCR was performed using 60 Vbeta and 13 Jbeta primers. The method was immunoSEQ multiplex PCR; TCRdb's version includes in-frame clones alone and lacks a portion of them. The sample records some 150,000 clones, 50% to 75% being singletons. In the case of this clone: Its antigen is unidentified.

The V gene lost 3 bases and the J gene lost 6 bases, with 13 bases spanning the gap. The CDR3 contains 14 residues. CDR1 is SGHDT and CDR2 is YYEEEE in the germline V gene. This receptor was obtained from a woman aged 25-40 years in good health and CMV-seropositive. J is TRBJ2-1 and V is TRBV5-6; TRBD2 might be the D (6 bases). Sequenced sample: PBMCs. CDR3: CASSSRGIINEQFF. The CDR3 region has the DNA TGTGCCAGCAGCTCCCGGGGGATAATCAATGAGCAGTTCTTC.